The sample holds a few counts of the clone carrying this T cell receptor beta chain. What it recognizes is unknown. This specimen belongs to a study of beta chain features in type 1 diabetes. Overall study findings and caveats: The naive, central memory and Treg TCRB repertoires of patients appeared to be more similar to one another than those of healthy donors. When Type 1 diabetes patients were examined, their TCRB CDR3s proved moderately but significantly shorter in all four CD4+ subsets.

The entirety of the isolated RNA underwent reverse transcription, so expressed TCRB transcripts were sequenced. Sequencing was performed with immunoSEQ multiplex PCR; in TCRdb, only in-frame clones are kept and a portion is missing. The repertoire consists of some 410,000 clones, with roughly 11% occurring once and the leading ten covering over 0.04%. Without exception, sorted populations had purity beyond 95%. This CDR3 is 16 amino acids long. V lost 5 bases to trimming and J lost 0 bases, with 14 bases between them. Germline values: CDR1 SGHTA, CDR2 FQGNSA. This chain joins TRBV7-2 and TRBJ2-1, with a possible D match to TRBD1 (5 bases). The sequencing sample was made of naive CD4+ T cells from blood. This TCR derives from a young woman in good health. DNA for the CDR3: TGTGCCAGCAGCCACAAGGGGTCCAGCTCCTACAATGAGCAGTTCTTC. The encoded protein is CASSHKGSSSYNEQFF.